This T cell receptor (beta chain) was recovered during a study of cytomegalovirus exposure and HLA in healthy donors. Study-level background: Later analysis reported that the 95 to 150 validation repertoires shared the platform of the approximately 670 first-cohort repertoires. Regarding the study as a whole: One later analysis, an examination of the 90 to 150 validation repertoires, found that first-cohort TCR clusters tended to co-occur in them.

V was trimmed by 6 bases and J by 4 bases, leaving 9 bases between them. Germline CDR1 MDHEN, CDR2 SYDVKM. This CDR3 region has 13 residues. Here immunoSEQ multiplex PCR was the method, and the copy in TCRdb shows in-frame clones only, minus some. The sample includes 130,000 to 150,000 clones, about 90% seen only once; the top ten take roughly 6.7%. This clone has only one observation. Its antigen remains unidentified. The chain employs TRBV28 and TRBJ1-4; unclear D gene. The specimen sequenced was PBMCs. This sequence was found in a woman aged 25 to 45 in good health and CMV-seropositive. The CDR3 spells CASSPSRNEKLFF. The CDR3 coding sequence is TGTGCCAGCAGCCCGTCGCGTAATGAAAAACTGTTTTTT.